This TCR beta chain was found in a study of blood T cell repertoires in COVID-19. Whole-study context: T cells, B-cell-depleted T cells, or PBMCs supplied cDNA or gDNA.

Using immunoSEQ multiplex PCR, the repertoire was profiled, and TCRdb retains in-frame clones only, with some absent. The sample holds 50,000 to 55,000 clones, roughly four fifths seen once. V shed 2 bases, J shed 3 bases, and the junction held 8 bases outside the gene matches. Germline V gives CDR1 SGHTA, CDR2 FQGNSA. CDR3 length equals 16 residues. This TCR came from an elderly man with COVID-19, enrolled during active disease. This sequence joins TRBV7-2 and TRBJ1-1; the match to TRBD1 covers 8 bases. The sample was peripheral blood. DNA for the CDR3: TGTGCCAGCAGCTTATATAGGACAGGGTTGGACACTGAAGCTTTCTTT. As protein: CASSLYRTGLDTEAFF.